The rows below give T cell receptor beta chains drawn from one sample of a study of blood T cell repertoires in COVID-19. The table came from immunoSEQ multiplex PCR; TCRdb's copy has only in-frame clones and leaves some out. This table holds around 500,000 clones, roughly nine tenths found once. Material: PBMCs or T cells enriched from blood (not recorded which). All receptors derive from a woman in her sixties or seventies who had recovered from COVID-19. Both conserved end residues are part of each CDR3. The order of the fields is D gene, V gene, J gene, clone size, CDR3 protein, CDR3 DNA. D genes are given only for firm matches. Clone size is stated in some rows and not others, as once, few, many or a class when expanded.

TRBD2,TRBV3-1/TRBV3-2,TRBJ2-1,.,CASSQVGLAGGNNEQFF,TGTGCCAGCAGCCAAGTCGGTCTAGCGGGGGGAAACAATGAGCAGTTCTTC
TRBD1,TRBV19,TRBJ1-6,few,CASSMDRGSSYNSPLHF,TGTGCCAGTAGTATGGACAGGGGAAGCTCCTATAATTCACCCCTCCACTTT
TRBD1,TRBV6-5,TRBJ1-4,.,CAGRTGGNEKLFF,TGTGCCGGGAGGACAGGGGGGAATGAAAAACTGTTTTTT
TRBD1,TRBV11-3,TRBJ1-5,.,CASSLGGGSNQPQHF,TGTGCCAGCAGCTTAGGAGGGGGCAGCAATCAGCCCCAGCATTTT
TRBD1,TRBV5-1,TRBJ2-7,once,CASSLAGTGVYEQYF,TGCGCCAGCAGCTTGGCAGGGACAGGGGTTTACGAGCAGTACTTC
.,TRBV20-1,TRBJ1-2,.,CSARDLAGYTF,TGCAGTGCTAGAGATCTTGCGGGCTACACCTTC
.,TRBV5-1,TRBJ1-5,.,CASSLASGGQPQHF,TGCGCCAGCAGCTTGGCCTCTGGAGGTCAGCCCCAGCATTTT
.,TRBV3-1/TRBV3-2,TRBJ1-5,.,CASSRDGSQPQHF,TGTGCCAGCAGCAGGGACGGGAGTCAGCCCCAGCATTTT
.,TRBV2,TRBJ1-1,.,CASSPGENTEAFF,TGTGCCAGCAGTCCGGGTGAGAACACTGAAGCTTTCTTT
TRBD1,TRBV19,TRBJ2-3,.,CASSPTGAGTDTQYF,TGTGCCAGTAGCCCGACAGGGGCGGGCACAGATACGCAGTATTTT
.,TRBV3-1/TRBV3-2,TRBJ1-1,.,CASSQGLGGTEAFF,TGTGCCAGCAGCCAAGGCCTCGGGGGGACTGAAGCTTTCTTT
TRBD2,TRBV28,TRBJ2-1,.,CASSSYGAGGLNEQFF,TGTGCCAGCAGTTCATATGGGGCGGGGGGGCTCAATGAGCAGTTCTTC
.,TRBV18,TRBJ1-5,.,CASSPTVTGGNQPQHF,TGTGCCAGCTCACCGACAGTTACTGGGGGCAATCAGCCCCAGCATTTT
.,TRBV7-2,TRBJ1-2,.,CASSLDSPYGYTF,TGTGCCAGCAGCCTAGACAGTCCGTATGGCTACACCTTC
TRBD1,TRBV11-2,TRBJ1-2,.,CASSFIPDRALGGYTF,TGTGCCAGCAGCTTTATCCCCGACAGGGCCCTAGGGGGCTACACCTTC
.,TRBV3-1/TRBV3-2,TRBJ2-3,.,CASSPQGYPAQYF,TGTGCCAGCAGCCCCCAGGGTTACCCGGCGCAGTATTTT
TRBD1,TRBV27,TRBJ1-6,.,CASSSPGQGGSYNSPLHF,TGTGCCAGCAGTTCCCCCGGACAGGGTGGCTCCTATAATTCACCCCTCCACTTT
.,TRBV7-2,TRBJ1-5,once,CASSPEGYQPQHF,TGTGCCAGCAGCCCCGAGGGATATCAGCCCCAGCATTTT
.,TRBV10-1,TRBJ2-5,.,CASSGYPGDQYF,TGCGCCAGCAGTGGATACCCAGGGGACCAGTACTTC
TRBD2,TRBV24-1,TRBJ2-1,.,CATSDSLAGNEQFF,TGTGCCACCAGTGATTCCCTAGCGGGAAATGAGCAGTTCTTC
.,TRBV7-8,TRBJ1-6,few,CASSPHDGTFNSPLHF,TGTGCCAGCAGCCCTCACGATGGGACTTTTAATTCACCCCTCCACTTT
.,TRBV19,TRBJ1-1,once,CASRGAGHTEAFF,TGTGCCAGTAGAGGGGCAGGGCACACTGAAGCTTTCTTT
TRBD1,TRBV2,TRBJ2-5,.,CASMKGALQETQYF,TGTGCCAGCATGAAGGGGGCCCTCCAAGAGACCCAGTACTTC
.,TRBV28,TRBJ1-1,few,CASSFGQNMNTEAFF,TGTGCCAGCAGTTTTGGGCAGAACATGAACACTGAAGCTTTCTTT
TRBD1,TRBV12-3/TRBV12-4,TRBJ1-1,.,CASSRTGGTEAFF,TGTGCCAGCAGTCGGACAGGGGGCACTGAAGCTTTCTTT
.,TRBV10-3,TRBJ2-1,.,CAISDGGASYNEQFF,TGTGCCATCAGTGATGGAGGGGCCTCCTACAATGAGCAGTTCTTC
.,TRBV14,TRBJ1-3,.,CASSHRGGRPTGNTIYF,TGTGCCAGCAGCCACCGGGGGGGACGGCCAACTGGAAACACCATATATTTT
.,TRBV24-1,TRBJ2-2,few,CATSRAGKAGELFF,TGTGCCACCAGTAGGGCAGGGAAGGCCGGGGAGCTGTTTTTT
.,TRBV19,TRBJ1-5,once,CASSIEGEGRPNQPQHF,TGTGCCAGTAGTATAGAAGGGGAGGGCAGACCAAATCAGCCCCAGCATTTT
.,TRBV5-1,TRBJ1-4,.,CASSSGFSTNEKLFF,TGCGCCAGCAGTTCAGGGTTCAGCACTAATGAAAAACTGTTTTTT